One and the same sample provided the 11 T cell receptor beta chains below, sequenced in a study of blood T cell repertoires in COVID-19. Only in-frame clones appear in the TCRdb table, and some are missing; sequencing was by immunoSEQ multiplex PCR. The sample yields approximately 220,000 clones, roughly 80% seen once. Specimen: peripheral blood. All receptors come from a woman in her 30s who had recovered from COVID-19.

The chain is built from TRBV6-6 and TRBJ1-6; D not certain. Trimming pared 7 bases from V and 7 bases from J, leaving 17 bases between. This CDR3 is built from 15 residues. Looked up from germline, CDR1 is MNHNY and CDR2 is SVGAGI (reference sequence). The chain's CDR3 is CASTLTIRLNSPLHF. DNA of the CDR3: TGTGCCAGCACTCTTACCATCAGATTGAATTCACCCCTCCACTTT.

The rearrangement joins TRBV19 to TRBJ1-5, with a tentative D call TRBD1 (6 bases). V was clipped by 9 bases and J by 7 bases, with 22 bases between them. CDR1 and CDR2 (germline): LNHDA, SQIVND (reference sequence). The CDR3 runs to 15 residues. The chain's CDR3 is CASDNIGGTGQPQHF. For the CDR3, the DNA is TGTGCCAGCGATAACATAGGGGGAACGGGCCAGCCCCAGCATTTT. Variable domain in full (rest from reference TRBV19 and TRBJ1-5): DGGITQSPKYLFRKEGQNVTLSCEQNLNHDAMYWYRQDPGQGLRLIYYSQIVNDFQKGDIAEGYSVSREKKESFPLTVTSAQKNPTAFYLCASDNIGGTGQPQHFGDGTRLSIL.

V gene TRBV28 combines with J gene TRBJ1-5; D is perhaps TRBD1 (6 bases). V was clipped by 2 bases and J by 7 bases, with 12 bases between them. CDR3 size: 14 residues. Germline CDR1 MDHEN, CDR2 SYDVKM. CDR3 in DNA: TGTGCCAGCAGTTTAGGGGGGGCGTCCCAGCCCCAGCATTTT. It is translated as CASSLGGASQPQHF.

This clone was seen just once. The V and J genes are TRBV13 and TRBJ1-1; 12 positions agree with TRBD1. The CDR3 spans 17 residues. Germline CDR1 PRHDT, CDR2 FYEKMQ (reference sequence). Unmatched junction bases numbered 10, after V lost 3 bases and J lost 5 bases. For the CDR3, the DNA is TGTGCCAGCAGCTTCTCCCCGGGACAGGGGGCAGGGACTGAAGCTTTCTTT. It encodes CASSFSPGQGAGTEAFF.

The rearrangement joins TRBV28 to TRBJ1-5; D may be TRBD1 (5 bases). The CDR3 is 15 amino acids. CDR1 is MDHEN and CDR2 is SYDVKM in the germline V gene. V gave up 7 bases and J gave up 5 bases, with 18 bases separating them. CDR3 sequence (DNA): TGTGCCAGCAAGGAAGCAGGGCGCCTGTATCAGCCCCAGCATTTT. This gives the protein CASKEAGRLYQPQHF.

The chain recombines TRBV28 with TRBJ1-6; TRBD1 aligns across 10 bases. V dropped 4 bases and J dropped 16; count of bases not matched to a gene: 10. Germline V gives CDR1 MDHEN, CDR2 SYDVKM. The CDR3 spans 14 residues. The CDR3 here is CASSSLTGGLVLHF. CDR3 nucleotide sequence: TGTGCCAGCAGTTCCCTGACAGGGGGCTTGGTTCTCCACTTT.

The chain combines TRBV28 with TRBJ2-7, with a possible D match to TRBD1 (6 bases). V was trimmed by 7 bases and J by 3 bases, leaving 16 bases between them. Germline CDR1 MDHEN, CDR2 SYDVKM. The CDR3 length is 14 residues. The CDR3 loop is CASTPGTSNYEQYF. The CDR3 nucleotides are TGTGCCAGCACCCCTGGGACATCCAACTACGAGCAGTACTTC.

The gene calls are TRBV5-1 and TRBJ2-3; D perhaps matches TRBD2 (5 bases). The CDR3 loop spans 15 amino acids. With 2 bases removed from V and 0 bases from J, the gap between germline ends came to 10 bases. Germline values: CDR1 SGHRS, CDR2 YFSETQ. This CDR3 is CASSFTRDSTDTQYF. The CDR3 nucleotides read TGCGCCAGCAGCTTCACCCGGGATAGCACAGATACGCAGTATTTT.

The rearrangement links TRBV3-1 (or the pseudogene TRBV3-2) to TRBJ2-5, with D uncertain. CDR1 and CDR2 from the germline V gene are LGHDT and YNNKEL (reference sequence). V gave up 4 bases and J gave up 5 bases, with 11 bases separating them. This CDR3 contains 13 residues. The chain's CDR3 is CASSLGFGETQYF. For the CDR3, the DNA is TGTGCCAGCAGCCTAGGCTTCGGGGAGACCCAGTACTTC.

This chain connects TRBV9 to TRBJ2-2; 10 bases align to TRBD2. Germline-derived CDR1 and CDR2 are SGDLS and YYNGEE. The CDR3 has 17 residues. The V and J ends lost 0 bases and 4 bases, in that order; junction bases with no gene match: 6. In nucleotides, the CDR3 is TGTGCCAGCAGCGTAGACAGCGGGAGGGCCGGCACCGGGGAGCTGTTTTTT. Protein sequence: CASSVDSGRAGTGELFF.

This chain uses TRBV6-5 with TRBJ2-1; 7 bases match TRBD1. V gave up 6 bases and J gave up 2 bases; unmatched junction bases: 7. The length of the CDR3 is 15 residues. The V gene's germline CDR1 is MNHEY and CDR2 SVGAGI. The CDR3 protein is CASSGTGEAYNEQFF. The CDR3 DNA follows: TGTGCCAGCAGCGGAACAGGGGAAGCCTACAATGAGCAGTTCTTC.